This T cell receptor beta chain was observed in a study of blood T cell repertoires in COVID-19. Study-level information: Sites across the United States, Italy and Spain contributed samples from acute and convalescent COVID-19. Sample material is recorded as cDNA or gDNA derived from T cells, B-cell-depleted T cells, or PBMCs.

Original processing methods: Estimates of nucleated cell counts were drawn from the amplification of reference gene primers. TCRdb's copy holds only in-frame clones and misses some; the assay was immunoSEQ multiplex PCR. V and J calls and clone size are as listed in that table; D and trimming were resolved from the DNA. The data contain tens of thousands of clones, about 90% of them singletons. CDR3 size: 13 residues. Germline lookup yields CDR1 SQVTM and CDR2 ANQGSEA. The junction had 10 bases not matched to a gene; V was cut back by 7 bases and J by 7 bases. This sequence was found in a human donor in a cohort sampled during active COVID-19. The chain has TRBV29-1 and TRBJ1-2; TRBD1 matches 9 bases. The sequenced sample was peripheral blood. Here the CDR3 DNA reads TGCAGCGCGAGAACAGGGGGCCTCGGTGGCTACACCTTC. Translating it yields CSARTGGLGGYTF.